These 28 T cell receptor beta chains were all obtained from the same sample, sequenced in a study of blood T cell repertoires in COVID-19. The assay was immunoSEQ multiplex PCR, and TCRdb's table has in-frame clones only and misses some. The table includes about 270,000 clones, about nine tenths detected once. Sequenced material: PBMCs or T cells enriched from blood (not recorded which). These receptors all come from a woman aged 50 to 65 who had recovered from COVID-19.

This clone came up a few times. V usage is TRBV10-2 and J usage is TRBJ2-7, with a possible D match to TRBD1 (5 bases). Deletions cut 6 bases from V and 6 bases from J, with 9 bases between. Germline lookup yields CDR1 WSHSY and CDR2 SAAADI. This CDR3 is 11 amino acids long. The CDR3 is CASSTQGEQYF. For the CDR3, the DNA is TGCGCCAGCAGCACGCAGGGCGAGCAGTACTTC.

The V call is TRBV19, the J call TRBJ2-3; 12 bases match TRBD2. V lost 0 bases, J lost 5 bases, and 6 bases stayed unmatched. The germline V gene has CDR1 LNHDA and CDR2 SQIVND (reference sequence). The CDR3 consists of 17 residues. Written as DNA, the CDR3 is TGTGCCAGTAGTATAGATGGGCTAGCGGGAGGGCGAGATACGCAGTATTTT. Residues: CASSIDGLAGGRDTQYF. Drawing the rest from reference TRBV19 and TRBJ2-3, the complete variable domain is DGGITQSPKYLFRKEGQNVTLSCEQNLNHDAMYWYRQDPGQGLRLIYYSQIVNDFQKGDIAEGYSVSREKKESFPLTVTSAQKNPTAFYLCASSIDGLAGGRDTQYFGPGTRLTVL.

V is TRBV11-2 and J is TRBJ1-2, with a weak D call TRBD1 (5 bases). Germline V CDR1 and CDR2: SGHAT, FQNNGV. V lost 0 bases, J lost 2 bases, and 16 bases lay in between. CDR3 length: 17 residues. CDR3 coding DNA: TGTGCCAGCAGCTTAGATCGGGACGGGAGAAAAAACTATGGCTACACCTTC. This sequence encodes CASSLDRDGRKNYGYTF.

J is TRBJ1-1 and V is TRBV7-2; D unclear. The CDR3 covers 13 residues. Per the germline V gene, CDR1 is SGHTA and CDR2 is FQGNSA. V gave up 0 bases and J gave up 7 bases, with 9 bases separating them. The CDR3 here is CASSLAEGFEAFF. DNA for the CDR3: TGTGCCAGCAGCTTAGCGGAGGGATTTGAAGCTTTCTTT. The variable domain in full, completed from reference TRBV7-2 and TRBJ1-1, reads GAGVSQSPSNKVTEKGKDVELRCDPISGHTALYWYRQSLGQGLEFLIYFQGNSAPDKSGLPSDRFSAERTGGSVSTLTIQRTQQEDSAVYLCASSLAEGFEAFFGQGTRLTVV.

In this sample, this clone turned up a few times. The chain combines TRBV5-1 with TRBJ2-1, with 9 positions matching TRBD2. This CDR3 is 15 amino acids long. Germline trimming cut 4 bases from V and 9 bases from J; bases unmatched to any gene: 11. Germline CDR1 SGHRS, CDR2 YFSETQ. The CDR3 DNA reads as TGCGCCAGCAGCGAGCAAGCGGGAGGAGTTGCTGAGCAGTTCTTC. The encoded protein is CASSEQAGGVAEQFF.

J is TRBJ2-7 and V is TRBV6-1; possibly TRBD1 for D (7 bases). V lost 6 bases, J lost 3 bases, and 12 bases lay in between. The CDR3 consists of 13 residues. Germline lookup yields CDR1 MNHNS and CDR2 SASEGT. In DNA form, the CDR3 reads TGTGCCAGCAGCTCCCAGGGGGGCTACGAGCAGTACTTC. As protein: CASSSQGGYEQYF.

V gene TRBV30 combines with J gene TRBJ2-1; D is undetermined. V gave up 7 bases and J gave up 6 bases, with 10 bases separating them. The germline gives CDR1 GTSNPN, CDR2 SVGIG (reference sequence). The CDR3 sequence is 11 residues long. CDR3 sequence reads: CASRGPNEQFF. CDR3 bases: TGTGCCTCCCGAGGCCCCAATGAGCAGTTCTTC.

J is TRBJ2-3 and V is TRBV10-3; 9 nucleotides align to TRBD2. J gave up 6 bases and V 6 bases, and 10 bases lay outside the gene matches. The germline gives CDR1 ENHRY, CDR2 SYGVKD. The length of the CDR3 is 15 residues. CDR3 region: CAISPSLTSGDTQYF. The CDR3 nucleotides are TGTGCCATCAGCCCCTCTCTAACTAGCGGGGATACGCAGTATTTT.

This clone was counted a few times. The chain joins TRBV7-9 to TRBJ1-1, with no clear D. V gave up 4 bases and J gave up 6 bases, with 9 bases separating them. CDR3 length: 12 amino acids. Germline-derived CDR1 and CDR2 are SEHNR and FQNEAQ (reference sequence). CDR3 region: CASSSGGPEAFF. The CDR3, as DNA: TGTGCCAGCAGCTCGGGAGGGCCTGAAGCTTTCTTT.

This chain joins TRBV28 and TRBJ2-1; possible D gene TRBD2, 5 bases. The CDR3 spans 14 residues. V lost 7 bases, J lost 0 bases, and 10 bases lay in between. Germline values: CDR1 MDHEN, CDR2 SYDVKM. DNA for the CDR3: TGTGCCAGCACCGGACTTCGCTCCTACAATGAGCAGTTCTTC. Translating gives CASTGLRSYNEQFF.

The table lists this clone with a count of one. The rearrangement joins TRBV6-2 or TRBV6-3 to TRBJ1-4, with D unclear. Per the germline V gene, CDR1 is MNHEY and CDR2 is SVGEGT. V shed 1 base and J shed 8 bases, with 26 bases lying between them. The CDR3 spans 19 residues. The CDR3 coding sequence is TGTGCCAGCAGTTACTTCTCATCGTTGGCTGGCCCTTCACGAGAAAAACTGTTTTTT. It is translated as CASSYFSSLAGPSREKLFF.

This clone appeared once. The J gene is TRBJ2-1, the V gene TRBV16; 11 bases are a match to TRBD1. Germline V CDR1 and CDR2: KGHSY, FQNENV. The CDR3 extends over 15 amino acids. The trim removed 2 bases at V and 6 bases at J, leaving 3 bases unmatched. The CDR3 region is CASSQGGTGGNEQFF. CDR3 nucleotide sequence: TGTGCCAGCAGCCAAGGGGGGACAGGGGGCAATGAGCAGTTCTTC. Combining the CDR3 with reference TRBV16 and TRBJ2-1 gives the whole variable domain GEEVAQTPKHLVRGEGQKAKLYCAPIKGHSYVFWYQQVLKNEFKFLISFQNENVFDETGMPKERFSAKCLPNSPCSLEIQATKLEDSAVYFCASSQGGTGGNEQFFGPGTRLTVL.

The CDR3 loop is CASSYDGTGGYRNYGYTF. The CDR3 coding sequence is TGTGCCAGTAGTTATGACGGGACAGGGGGCTATCGGAACTATGGCTACACCTTC. The chain carries TRBV19 and TRBJ1-2; 12 bases map to TRBD1. CDR3 length equals 18 residues. Trimming cost V 5 bases and J 2 bases; bases outside gene matches: 12. Germline CDR1 reads LNHDA; CDR2 reads SQIVND (reference sequence). The full variable domain, with the rest looked up from reference TRBV19 and TRBJ1-2, is DGGITQSPKYLFRKEGQNVTLSCEQNLNHDAMYWYRQDPGQGLRLIYYSQIVNDFQKGDIAEGYSVSREKKESFPLTVTSAQKNPTAFYLCASSYDGTGGYRNYGYTFGSGTRLTVV.

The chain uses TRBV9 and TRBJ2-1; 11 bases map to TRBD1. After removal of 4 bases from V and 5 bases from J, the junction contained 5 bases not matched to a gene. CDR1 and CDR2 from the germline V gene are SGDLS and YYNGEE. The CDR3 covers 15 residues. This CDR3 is CASSYRDRGDNEQFF. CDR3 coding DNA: TGTGCCAGCAGCTACCGGGACAGGGGGGACAATGAGCAGTTCTTC. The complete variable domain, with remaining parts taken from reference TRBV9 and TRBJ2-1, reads DSGVTQTPKHLITATGQRVTLRCSPRSGDLSVYWYQQSLDQGLQFLIQYYNGEERAKGNILERFSAQQFPDLHSELNLSSLELGDSALYFCASSYRDRGDNEQFFGPGTRLTVL.

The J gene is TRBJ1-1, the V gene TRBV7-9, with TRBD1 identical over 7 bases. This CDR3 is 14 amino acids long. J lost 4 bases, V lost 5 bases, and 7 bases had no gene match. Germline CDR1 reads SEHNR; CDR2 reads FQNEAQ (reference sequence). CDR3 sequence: CASSPPTGSTEAFF. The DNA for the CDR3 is TGTGCCAGCAGCCCACCGACAGGGAGCACTGAAGCTTTCTTT.

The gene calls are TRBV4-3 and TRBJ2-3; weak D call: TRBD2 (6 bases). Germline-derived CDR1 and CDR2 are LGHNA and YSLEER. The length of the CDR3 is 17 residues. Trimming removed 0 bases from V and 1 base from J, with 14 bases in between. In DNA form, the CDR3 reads TGCGCCAGCAGCCAAGATCGGTTGTCTAGCGGCACAGATACGCAGTATTTT. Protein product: CASSQDRLSSGTDTQYF.

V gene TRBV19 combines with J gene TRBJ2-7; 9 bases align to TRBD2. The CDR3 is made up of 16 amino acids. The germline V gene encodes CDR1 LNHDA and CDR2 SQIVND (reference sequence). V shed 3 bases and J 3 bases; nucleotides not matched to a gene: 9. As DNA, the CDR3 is TGTGCCAGTAGTATTTATGGCGGGAGGGCCGGCTACGAGCAGTACTTC. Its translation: CASSIYGGRAGYEQYF.

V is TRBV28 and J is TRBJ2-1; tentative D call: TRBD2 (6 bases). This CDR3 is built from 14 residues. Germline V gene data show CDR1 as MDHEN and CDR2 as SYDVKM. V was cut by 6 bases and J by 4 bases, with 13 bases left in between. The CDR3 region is CASRRLARYNEQFF. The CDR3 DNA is TGTGCCAGCAGGAGGCTAGCGAGATACAATGAGCAGTTCTTC.

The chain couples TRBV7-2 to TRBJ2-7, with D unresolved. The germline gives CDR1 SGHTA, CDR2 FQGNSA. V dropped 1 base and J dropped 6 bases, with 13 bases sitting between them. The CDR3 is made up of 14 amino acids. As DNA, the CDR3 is TGTGCCAGCAGCTTAGTGGTCACCACGGGCGAGCAGTACTTC. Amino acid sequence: CASSLVVTTGEQYF. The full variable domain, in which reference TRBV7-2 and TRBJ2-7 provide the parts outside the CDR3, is GAGVSQSPSNKVTEKGKDVELRCDPISGHTALYWYRQSLGQGLEFLIYFQGNSAPDKSGLPSDRFSAERTGGSVSTLTIQRTQQEDSAVYLCASSLVVTTGEQYFGPGTRLTVT.

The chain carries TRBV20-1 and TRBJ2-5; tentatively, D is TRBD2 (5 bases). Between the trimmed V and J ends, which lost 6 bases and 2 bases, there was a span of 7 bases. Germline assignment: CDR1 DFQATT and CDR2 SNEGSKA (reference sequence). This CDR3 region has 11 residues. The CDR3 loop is CSAERQETQYF. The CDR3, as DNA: TGCAGTGCGGAGCGGCAAGAGACCCAGTACTTC.

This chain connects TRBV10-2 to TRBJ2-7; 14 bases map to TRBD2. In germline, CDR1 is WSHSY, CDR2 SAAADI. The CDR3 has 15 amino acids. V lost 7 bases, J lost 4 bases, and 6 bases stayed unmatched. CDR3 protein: CASKFGTSGSYEQYF. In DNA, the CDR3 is TGCGCCAGCAAATTCGGGACTAGCGGGAGTTACGAGCAGTACTTC.

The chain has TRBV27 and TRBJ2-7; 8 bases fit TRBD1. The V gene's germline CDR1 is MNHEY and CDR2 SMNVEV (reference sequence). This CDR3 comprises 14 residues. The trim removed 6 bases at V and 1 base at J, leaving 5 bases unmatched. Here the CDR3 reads CASRDRVRSYEQYF. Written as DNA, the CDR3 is TGTGCCAGCAGGGACAGGGTACGGTCCTACGAGCAGTACTTC.

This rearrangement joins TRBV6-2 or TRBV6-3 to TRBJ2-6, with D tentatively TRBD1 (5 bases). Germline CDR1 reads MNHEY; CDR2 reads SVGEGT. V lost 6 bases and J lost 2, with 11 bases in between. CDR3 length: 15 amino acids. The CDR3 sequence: CASSDPTAGANVLTF. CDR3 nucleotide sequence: TGTGCCAGCAGCGATCCGACAGCTGGGGCCAACGTCCTGACTTTC.

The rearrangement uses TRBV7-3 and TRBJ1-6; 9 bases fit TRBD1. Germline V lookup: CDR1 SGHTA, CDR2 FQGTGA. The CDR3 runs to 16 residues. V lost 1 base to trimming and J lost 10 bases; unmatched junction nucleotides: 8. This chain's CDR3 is CASSLRGTGSRSPLHF. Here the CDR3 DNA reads TGTGCCAGCAGCTTAAGGGGGACAGGGAGTAGATCACCCCTCCACTTT.

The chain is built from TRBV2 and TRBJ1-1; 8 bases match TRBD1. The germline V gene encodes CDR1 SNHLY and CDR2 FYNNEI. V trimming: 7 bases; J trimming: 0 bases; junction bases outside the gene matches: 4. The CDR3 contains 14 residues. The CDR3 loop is CASKDRAMNTEAFF. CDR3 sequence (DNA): TGTGCCAGCAAGGACAGGGCAATGAACACTGAAGCTTTCTTT.

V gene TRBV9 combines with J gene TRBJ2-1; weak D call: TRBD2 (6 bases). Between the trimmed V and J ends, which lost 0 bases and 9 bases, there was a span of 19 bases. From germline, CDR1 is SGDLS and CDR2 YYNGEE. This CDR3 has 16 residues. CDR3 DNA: TGTGCCAGCAGCGTAGTCCCAGTCGGGAGTTTTGGTGAGCAGTTCTTC. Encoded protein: CASSVVPVGSFGEQFF.

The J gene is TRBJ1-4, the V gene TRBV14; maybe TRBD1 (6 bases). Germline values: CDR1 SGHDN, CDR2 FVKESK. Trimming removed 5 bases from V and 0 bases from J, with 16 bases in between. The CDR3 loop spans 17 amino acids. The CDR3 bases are TGTGCCAGCAGCACAGGGAGGGATTGGTCAACTAATGAAAAACTGTTTTTT. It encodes CASSTGRDWSTNEKLFF. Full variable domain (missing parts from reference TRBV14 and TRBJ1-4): EAGVTQFPSHSVIEKGQTVTLRCDPISGHDNLYWYRRVMGKEIKFLLHFVKESKQDESGMPNNRFLAERTGGTYSTLKVQPAELEDSGVYFCASSTGRDWSTNEKLFFGSGTQLSVL.

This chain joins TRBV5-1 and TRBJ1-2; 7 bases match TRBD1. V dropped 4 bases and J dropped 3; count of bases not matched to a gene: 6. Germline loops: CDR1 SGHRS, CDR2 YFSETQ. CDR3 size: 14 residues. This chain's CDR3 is CASSTITGDYGYTF. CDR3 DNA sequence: TGCGCCAGCAGCACCATAACAGGGGACTATGGCTACACCTTC.